A single sample is the source of the 22 T cell receptor beta chains below, sequenced in a study of early T cells in non-severe SARS-CoV-2 infection. Via MiXCR, TCRdb re-called the 5' RACE reads, giving one row per CDR3 protein. This table has tens of thousands of distinct CDR3 sequences, under 7% appearing once. Sequences were derived from whole blood, sampled at baseline. The origin of the receptors is an adult who was a healthcare worker with PCR-confirmed SARS-CoV-2 infection or an uninfected control (not recorded which).

This clonotype has at least ten counts. This chain uses TRBV19 with TRBJ1-5; weak D call: TRBD1 (5 bases). Trimming took 5 bases from V and 7 from J, leaving 15 bases between them. Germline CDR1 and CDR2: LNHDA and SQIVND (reference sequence). This CDR3 is built from 14 residues. The DNA for the CDR3 is TGTGCCAGTAGTCCCAGCCAGCGGGGGCAGCCCCAGCATTTT. It yields the protein CASSPSQRGQPQHF.

This clonotype was seen repeatedly, ten times or more. The V gene is TRBV7-2, the J gene TRBJ2-5, with D possibly TRBD1 on 6 matching bases. The V end was cut by 5 bases, the J end by 4 bases, with 17 bases between. Per germline, CDR1 SGHTA and CDR2 FQGNSA. The CDR3 consists of 15 residues. The CDR3 nucleotides are TGTGCCAGCAGCAAGGGGGATGGTTGGCGAGAGACCCAGTACTTC. As protein: CASSKGDGWRETQYF.

To note about this clonotype: A read error may be the cause here, since a much bigger clone is one base away. The V gene is TRBV28, the J gene TRBJ2-3, with 11 nucleotides matching TRBD2. CDR3 length: 14 residues. Germline lookup yields CDR1 MDHEN and CDR2 SYDVKM. The CDR3 is CTSYSGGAADTQYF. The DNA for the CDR3 is TGTACCAGTTATAGCGGGGGGGCGGCAGATACGCAGTATTTT.

This clonotype was seen ten or more times. The chain is built from TRBV3-1 and TRBJ1-2; 8 nucleotides match TRBD1. This CDR3 contains 17 residues. Germline CDR1 is LGHDT and CDR2 is YNNKEL (reference sequence). J lost 8 bases, V lost 4 bases, and 18 bases had no gene match. CDR3 nucleotide sequence: TGTGCCAGCAGCCCCATCGAATACGCGCAGGGGGCTAGAGGCTACACCTTC. Translation gives CASSPIEYAQGARGYTF. The full variable domain, rest sourced from reference TRBV3-1 and TRBJ1-2, is DTAVSQTPKYLVTQMGNDKSIKCEQNLGHDTMYWYKQDSKKFLKIMFSYNNKELIINETVPNRFSPKSPDKAHLNLHINSLELGDSAVYFCASSPIEYAQGARGYTFGSGTRLTVV.

This clonotype turned up a few times. The chain carries TRBV12-3 or TRBV12-4 and TRBJ1-1, with D unresolved. The CDR3 is 14 amino acids. Trimming removed 5 bases from V and 2 bases from J, with 12 bases in between. The CDR3 nucleotides are TGTGCCAGCAGTCCAGGACGTTTTAACACTGAAGCTTTCTTT. Its translation is CASSPGRFNTEAFF.

This clonotype was seen repeatedly, ten times or more. The chain couples TRBV4-2 to TRBJ1-2; D is unclear. Germline V gives CDR1 LGHNA, CDR2 YNFKEQ. CDR3 length: 13 residues. Trimming shortened V by 0 bases and J by 7 bases, and 9 bases separated the two germline ends. The CDR3 region is CASSQDRRGGYTF. CDR3 nucleotides: TGTGCCAGCAGCCAAGATCGCCGGGGTGGCTACACCTTC.

The chain joins TRBV6-5 to TRBJ2-7, with TRBD2 matching 8 bases. This CDR3 is built from 16 residues. V gave up 7 bases and J gave up 0 bases; unmatched junction bases: 11. Germline V lookup: CDR1 MNHEY, CDR2 SVGAGI. The DNA for the CDR3 is TGTGCCAGCATTAAAAGCGGGGGAACCAGCTCCTACGAGCAGTACTTC. Protein sequence: CASIKSGGTSSYEQYF.

At least ten counts were recorded for this clonotype. This sequence joins TRBV6-6 and TRBJ2-5, with no clear D. CDR3 length: 12 amino acids. With 2 bases removed from V and 3 bases from J, the gap between germline ends came to 4 bases. Germline values: CDR1 MNHNY, CDR2 SVGAGI (reference sequence). For the CDR3, the DNA is TGTGCCAGCAGTTACGCAGAAGAGACCCAGTACTTC. Amino acids: CASSYAEETQYF.

This clonotype was seen ten or more times. In DNA form, the CDR3 reads TGCGCCAGCAGCTTGGACGGGGCTAATGAAAAACTGTTTTTT. It yields the protein CASSLDGANEKLFF. V is TRBV5-1 and J is TRBJ1-4; no definite D call. The germline V and J ends were trimmed by 0 bases and 3 bases, with 6 bases remaining between them. The V gene's germline CDR1 is SGHRS and CDR2 YFSETQ. The CDR3 sequence is 14 residues long.

This clonotype was counted many times. V usage is TRBV18 and J usage is TRBJ2-7; D call uncertain. The CDR3 loop spans 15 amino acids. The V and J ends lost 3 bases and 0 bases respectively, with 12 bases between them. Germline lookup yields CDR1 KGHSH and CDR2 LQKENI. This CDR3 is CASSPAAASSYEQYF. The DNA of the CDR3 is TGTGCCAGCTCACCGGCGGCGGCTAGCTCCTACGAGCAGTACTTC.

This clonotype was counted many times. V and J are TRBV9 and TRBJ1-5, with D maybe TRBD1 (5 bases). The germline V gene has CDR1 SGDLS and CDR2 YYNGEE. The CDR3 loop spans 13 amino acids. Trimming removed 3 bases from V and 5 bases from J, with 9 bases in between. The DNA of the CDR3 is TGTGCCAGCAGCGCGGGGGGACATCAGCCCCAGCATTTT. It translates to CASSAGGHQPQHF.

This clonotype was recorded many times. J is TRBJ1-5 and V is TRBV20-1, with TRBD1 matching over 7 bases. Germline CDR1 and CDR2: DFQATT and SNEGSKA (reference sequence). The CDR3 has 16 residues. V trimming: 2 bases; J trimming: 6 bases; junction bases outside the gene matches: 13. The CDR3 loop is CSARTAGAGGSQPQHF. The CDR3 region has the DNA TGCAGTGCTAGAACCGCTGGGGCAGGGGGAAGTCAGCCCCAGCATTTT.

This clonotype was seen a handful of times. The V call is TRBV9, the J call TRBJ2-6, with D hard to call. CDR1 SGDLS and CDR2 YYNGEE come from the germline V gene. V was trimmed by 0 bases and J by 0 bases, leaving 4 bases between them. The CDR3 has 15 residues. Here the CDR3 DNA reads TGTGCCAGCAGCGTAGAGGGCTCTGGGGCCAACGTCCTGACTTTC. Translation gives CASSVEGSGANVLTF.

This clonotype appeared a few times. The CDR3 sequence: CASSPTGTSNQPQHF. The CDR3 nucleotides read TGTGCCAGTAGCCCGACAGGAACTAGCAATCAGCCCCAGCATTTT. J is TRBJ1-5 and V is TRBV19, with a weak D call TRBD1 (6 bases). Trimming stripped 6 bases from V and 0 bases from J, with 12 bases between. This CDR3 has 15 residues. Germline V gives CDR1 LNHDA, CDR2 SQIVND (reference sequence).

This clonotype came up a few times. The chain joins TRBV25-1 to TRBJ2-5; 7 positions match TRBD1. CDR1 and CDR2 from the germline V gene are MGHDK and SYGVNS. This CDR3 spans 13 amino acids. J gave up 5 bases and V 7 bases, and 7 bases lay outside the gene matches. The CDR3 is CASNGQAVETQYF. CDR3 coding DNA: TGTGCCAGCAACGGACAGGCCGTGGAGACCCAGTACTTC.

This clonotype was observed many times. The genes are TRBV19 and TRBJ2-2, with 8 nucleotides matching TRBD1. The V segment lost 4 bases and the J segment 5 bases; nucleotides outside the gene matches: 6. In germline, CDR1 is LNHDA, CDR2 SQIVND (reference sequence). The CDR3 totals 15 residues. CDR3 nucleotides: TGTGCCAGTAGTAGGGACAGGCGAGGGACCGGGGAGCTGTTTTTT. It translates to CASSRDRRGTGELFF.

This clonotype was counted at least ten times. The V call is TRBV24-1, the J call TRBJ2-1; TRBD2 agrees at 9 bases. The V gene end was trimmed by 3 bases and the J gene end by 5 bases; junction bases not matched to a gene: 7. CDR3 size: 16 residues. The germline CDR1 and CDR2 sequences are KGHDR and SFDVKD. Here the CDR3 reads CATSDPTSGSNNEQFF. The CDR3 nucleotides read TGTGCCACCAGTGATCCAACTAGCGGGTCAAACAATGAGCAGTTCTTC.

On this clonotype: Mismatch with germline at one junction end may stem from a read error. This chain connects TRBV5-1 to TRBJ1-2; D is unclear. This CDR3 has 14 amino acids. Germline CDR1 is SGHRS and CDR2 is YFSETQ. This CDR3 reads CASSLVIGNYGYTF. The CDR3 DNA sequence: TGCGCCAGCAGTTTGGTTATAGGTAACTATGGCTACACCTTC. Complete variable domain (other parts from reference TRBV5-1 and TRBJ1-2): KAGVTQTPRYLIKTRGQQVTLSCSPISGHRSVSWYQQTPGQGLQFLFEYFSETQRNKGNFPGRFSGRQFSNSRSEMNVSTLELGDSALYLCASSLVIGNYGYTFGSGTRLTVV.

This clonotype showed up just a few times. The CDR3 DNA reads TGTGCCAGCAGTTTATCCGCTAGCGGAGGGACCCAGTACTTC. This gives the protein CASSLSASGGTQYF. This chain joins TRBV27 and TRBJ2-5, with TRBD2 matching over 7 bases. After removal of 0 bases from V and 7 bases from J, the junction contained 5 bases not matched to a gene. Germline values: CDR1 MNHEY, CDR2 SMNVEV (reference sequence). This CDR3 region has 14 residues.

A few counts support this clonotype. The chain joins TRBV5-1 to TRBJ2-7; the D gene could be TRBD1 or TRBD2 (6 bases each). The germline V gene encodes CDR1 SGHRS and CDR2 YFSETQ. Between the trimmed V and J ends, which lost 7 bases and 2 bases, there was a span of 19 bases. The CDR3 consists of 15 residues. The CDR3 sequence is CASLHAGTQPYEQYF. As DNA, the CDR3 is TGCGCCAGCCTTCACGCGGGGACACAACCCTACGAGCAGTACTTC.

The table lists this clonotype with many counts. This sequence joins TRBV18 and TRBJ1-1; 7 bases are shared with TRBD1. There are 12 residues in the CDR3. Germline loops: CDR1 KGHSH, CDR2 LQKENI. Unmatched junction bases numbered 5, after V lost 5 bases and J lost 8 bases. CDR3 DNA sequence: TGTGCCAGCTCATCTGGACAGGCGGAAGCTTTCTTT. This codes for CASSSGQAEAFF. Variable domain in full (rest from reference TRBV18 and TRBJ1-1): NAGVMQNPRHLVRRRGQEARLRCSPMKGHSHVYWYRQLPEEGLKFMVYLQKENIIDESGMPKERFSAEFPKEGPSILRIQQVVRGDSAAYFCASSSGQAEAFFGQGTRLTVV.

Many counts were recorded for this clonotype. The J gene is TRBJ1-2, the V gene TRBV7-8; no definite D call. This CDR3 spans 18 amino acids. V lost 5 bases and J 2 bases, leaving 24 bases between the germline ends. The germline CDR1 and CDR2 sequences are SGHVS and FQNEAQ. CDR3 sequence (DNA): TGTGCCAGCAGCAAGAGGCTGGTGGGAGGGTCGCGGAACTATGGCTACACCTTC. Its translation: CASSKRLVGGSRNYGYTF.